This T cell receptor (beta chain) was recorded in a study of early T cells in non-severe SARS-CoV-2 infection. The CDR3 length is 13 residues. CDR1 and CDR2 (germline): SGHDN, FVKESK. The V end was cut by 3 bases, the J end by 5 bases, with 8 bases between. A few counts support this clonotype. TCRdb redid the calling of the 5' RACE reads with MiXCR, one entry per CDR3 protein. The sample lists roughly 55,000 distinct CDR3 sequences, around a tenth occurring once. Source material: whole blood. This TCR was recovered from an adult who was a healthcare worker with PCR-confirmed SARS-CoV-2 infection or an uninfected control (not recorded which). The V call is TRBV14, the J call TRBJ1-5, with D hard to call. The CDR3 reads CASSHRTDQPQHF. In DNA, the CDR3 is TGTGCCAGCAGCCATCGCACAGATCAGCCCCAGCATTTT.